This T cell receptor beta chain appears in the sequencing data of a study of shared clonotypes between healthy human individuals. For the study at large: The plates for each donor numbered three CD4 naive, three CD4 memory, two CD8 naive and one CD8 memory.

Worth noting for this clone: Its antigen is not identified.

Here immunoSEQ multiplex PCR was the method, and the copy in TCRdb shows in-frame clones only, minus some. The sample yields more than 2 million clones, approximately 94% seen once. Trimming took 4 bases from V and 0 from J, leaving 14 bases between them. Germline loops: CDR1 SGHAT, CDR2 FQNNGV. This CDR3 has 16 amino acids. Broader study findings: As a rule, naive subsets had a larger estimated richness than memory subsets.

The source is a man between 18 and 35 years old in good health. Sequenced: naive CD4+ T cells sorted from blood. Subset: CD45RA+ positively selected. The chain combines TRBV11-2 with TRBJ2-3, with D uncertain. Here the CDR3 reads CASSSTPVTSTDTQYF. The CDR3 DNA follows: TGTGCCAGCAGCTCTACTCCGGTTACGAGCACAGATACGCAGTATTTT.